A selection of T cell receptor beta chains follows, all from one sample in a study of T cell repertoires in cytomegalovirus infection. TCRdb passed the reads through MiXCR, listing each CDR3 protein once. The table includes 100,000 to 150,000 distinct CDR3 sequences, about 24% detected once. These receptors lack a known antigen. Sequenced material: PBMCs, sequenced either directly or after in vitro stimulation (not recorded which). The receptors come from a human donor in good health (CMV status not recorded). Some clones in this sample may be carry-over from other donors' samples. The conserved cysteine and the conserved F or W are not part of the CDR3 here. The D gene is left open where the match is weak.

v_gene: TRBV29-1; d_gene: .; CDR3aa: SVRGIYNEQF
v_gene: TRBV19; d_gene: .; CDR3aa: ASTYNPRDDKKAF
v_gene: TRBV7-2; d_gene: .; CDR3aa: ASSLRRDGETQY
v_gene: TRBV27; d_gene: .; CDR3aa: ASSFRAGIDMQGYT
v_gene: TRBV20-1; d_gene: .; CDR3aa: SASQAPNYQPQH
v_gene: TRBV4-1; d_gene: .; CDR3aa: ASSQTEQETQY
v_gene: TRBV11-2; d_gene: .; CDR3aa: ASSLDRVKEAF
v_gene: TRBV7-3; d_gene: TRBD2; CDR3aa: ASSFYGTNNNNEQF
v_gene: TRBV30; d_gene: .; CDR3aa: AWSIQGGSSYEQY
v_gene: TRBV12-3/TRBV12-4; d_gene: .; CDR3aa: ASTLGDTQY
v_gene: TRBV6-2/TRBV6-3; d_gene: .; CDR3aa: ASKKGGDEPYEQY
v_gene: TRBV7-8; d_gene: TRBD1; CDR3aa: ASSSTTGTDNEKLF
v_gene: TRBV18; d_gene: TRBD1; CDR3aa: ASHTRTGNTEAF
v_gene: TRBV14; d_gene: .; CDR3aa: ASSQSYRQDGEKLF